This is a list of T cell receptor beta chains from one sample in a study of blood T cell repertoires in COVID-19. TCRdb keeps only in-frame clones here, not all; method: immunoSEQ multiplex PCR. The sample lists approximately 250,000 clones; 84% were seen once. Sequences were obtained from peripheral blood. The source of these receptors is a man aged 50 or older with acute or convalescent COVID-19. CDR3s include the opening cysteine and the closing phenylalanine or tryptophan. The D gene is left open where the match is weak. Rows give clone size only sometimes, using once, few, many, or a class for an expanded clone.

V gene: TRBV3-1/TRBV3-2
J gene: TRBJ2-7
clone size: .
D gene: TRBD2
CDR3 DNA: TGTGCCAGCAGCCGACTAGCGCTCTCCTACGAGCAGTACTTC
CDR3 protein: CASSRLALSYEQYF

V gene: TRBV27
J gene: TRBJ2-3
clone size: .
D gene: .
CDR3 DNA: TGTGCCAGCAGTTTATCCTCTAGCACAGATACGCAGTATTTT
CDR3 protein: CASSLSSSTDTQYF

V gene: TRBV7-8
J gene: TRBJ1-6
clone size: .
D gene: .
CDR3 DNA: TGTGCCAGCACCCCCGAGCGGGGAAATAATTCACCCCTCCACTTT
CDR3 protein: CASTPERGNNSPLHF

V gene: TRBV3-1/TRBV3-2
J gene: TRBJ2-5
clone size: once
D gene: .
CDR3 DNA: TGTGCCAGCAGCCAAGTTACTCAGGGAAAAGAGACCCAGTACTTC
CDR3 protein: CASSQVTQGKETQYF

V gene: TRBV2
J gene: TRBJ1-6
clone size: .
D gene: .
CDR3 DNA: TGTGCCAGCAGAGTACAGGGATTAGATAATTCACCCCTCCACTTT
CDR3 protein: CASRVQGLDNSPLHF

V gene: TRBV5-6
J gene: TRBJ2-5
clone size: .
D gene: TRBD2
CDR3 DNA: TGTGCCAGCAGCTTTAGGACTAGCGGGATACAAGAGACCCAGTACTTC
CDR3 protein: CASSFRTSGIQETQYF

V gene: TRBV5-6
J gene: TRBJ2-1
clone size: .
D gene: .
CDR3 DNA: TGTGCCAGCAGGGTAGGCGACGGGTCGGGTTTTAGTGAGCAGTTCTTC
CDR3 protein: CASRVGDGSGFSEQFF

V gene: TRBV5-5
J gene: TRBJ2-6
clone size: .
D gene: .
CDR3 DNA: TGTGCCAGCAGCTTGTTGGCCAGTACCAACTCTGGGGCCAACGTCCTGACTTTC
CDR3 protein: CASSLLASTNSGANVLTF

V gene: TRBV6-5
J gene: TRBJ1-1
clone size: few
D gene: .
CDR3 DNA: TGTGCCAGCAGAACCATCACAGCTGAAGCTTTCTTT
CDR3 protein: CASRTITAEAFF

V gene: TRBV6-5
J gene: TRBJ1-1
clone size: .
D gene: .
CDR3 DNA: TGTGCCAGCAGTCCCTTGGACAGTTTGAACACTGAAGCTTTCTTT
CDR3 protein: CASSPLDSLNTEAFF

V gene: TRBV2
J gene: TRBJ1-1
clone size: .
D gene: .
CDR3 DNA: TGTGCCAGCAGGAAACAGGAGTATGAAGCTTTCTTT
CDR3 protein: CASRKQEYEAFF

V gene: TRBV10-3
J gene: TRBJ1-2
clone size: .
D gene: .
CDR3 DNA: TGTGCCATCAGTGCCAGGGATTTCGACTACACCTTC
CDR3 protein: CAISARDFDYTF

V gene: TRBV2
J gene: TRBJ1-1
clone size: once
D gene: TRBD1
CDR3 DNA: TGTGCCAGCAGGATACCCGGGACAGGGGCCGACACTGAAGCTTTCTTT
CDR3 protein: CASRIPGTGADTEAFF

V gene: TRBV6-5
J gene: TRBJ2-5
clone size: few
D gene: .
CDR3 DNA: TGTGCCAGCAGCCGGAGGCAAGAGACCCAGTACTTC
CDR3 protein: CASSRRQETQYF

V gene: TRBV7-3
J gene: TRBJ2-7
clone size: few
D gene: TRBD1
CDR3 DNA: TGTGCCAGCAGCTTAGATGCGGGACAGGCGTACGAGCAGTACTTC
CDR3 protein: CASSLDAGQAYEQYF

V gene: TRBV6-1
J gene: TRBJ1-1
clone size: .
D gene: TRBD1
CDR3 DNA: TGTGCCAGCAGTGAGTATATGGAGGGGGCGGGAACTGAAGCTTTCTTT
CDR3 protein: CASSEYMEGAGTEAFF

V gene: TRBV5-6
J gene: TRBJ1-2
clone size: .
D gene: TRBD1
CDR3 DNA: TGTGCCAGCAGCTGGAGGACAGGGGGCGATTATGGCTACACCTTC
CDR3 protein: CASSWRTGGDYGYTF

V gene: TRBV5-1
J gene: TRBJ1-1
clone size: .
D gene: TRBD1
CDR3 DNA: TGCGCCAGCAGCTTGGTGGCAGGGGGCGCCCCAGACACTGAAGCTTTCTTT
CDR3 protein: CASSLVAGGAPDTEAFF

V gene: TRBV30
J gene: TRBJ2-7
clone size: once
D gene: .
CDR3 DNA: TGTGCCTGGAGTGTACGGCGTGGCGGGACGTCCTACGAGCAGTACTTC
CDR3 protein: CAWSVRRGGTSYEQYF

V gene: TRBV18
J gene: TRBJ1-5
clone size: .
D gene: .
CDR3 DNA: TGTGCCAGCTCACCAGTTAAGGGCGGCGGGAGCAATCAGCCCCAGCATTTT
CDR3 protein: CASSPVKGGGSNQPQHF

V gene: TRBV10-1
J gene: TRBJ2-2
clone size: .
D gene: .
CDR3 DNA: TGCGCCAGCTCCCCGTCCTCCGGGGAGCTGTTTTTT
CDR3 protein: CASSPSSGELFF

V gene: TRBV11-3
J gene: TRBJ2-1
clone size: .
D gene: TRBD2
CDR3 DNA: TGTGCCTGGTCGGCGGGAGGGCCCTACAATGAGCAGTTCTTC
CDR3 protein: CAWSAGGPYNEQFF

V gene: TRBV7-8
J gene: TRBJ2-7
clone size: .
D gene: TRBD1
CDR3 DNA: TGTGCCAGCAGATCGCGACAGGGAGACTACGAGCAGTACTTC
CDR3 protein: CASRSRQGDYEQYF

V gene: TRBV2
J gene: TRBJ1-6
clone size: .
D gene: .
CDR3 DNA: TGTGCCAGCTCAGGGGAGTTGAACCCACCCCTCCACTTT
CDR3 protein: CASSGELNPPLHF

V gene: TRBV6-5
J gene: TRBJ1-2
clone size: once
D gene: .
CDR3 DNA: TGTGCCAGCAGTCACCCACACAGTAACTATGGCTACACCTTC
CDR3 protein: CASSHPHSNYGYTF

V gene: TRBV12-5
J gene: TRBJ1-5
clone size: .
D gene: .
CDR3 DNA: TGTGCTAGTGGTTTTGGGGGGTATCAGCCCCAGCATTTT
CDR3 protein: CASGFGGYQPQHF

V gene: TRBV9
J gene: TRBJ2-1
clone size: .
D gene: .
CDR3 DNA: TGTGCCAGCAGCGTCCGGGACTTTAGTTACAATGAGCAGTTCTTC
CDR3 protein: CASSVRDFSYNEQFF

V gene: TRBV27
J gene: TRBJ2-3
clone size: .
D gene: TRBD2
CDR3 DNA: TGTGCCAGCAGTCACCCCTCGGCTAGCGGGAGGGTAGATACGCAGTATTTT
CDR3 protein: CASSHPSASGRVDTQYF

V gene: TRBV18
J gene: TRBJ2-1
clone size: .
D gene: TRBD2
CDR3 DNA: TGTGCCAGCTCACCACCCCCGGGGGGCAATGAGCAGTTCTTC
CDR3 protein: CASSPPPGGNEQFF

V gene: TRBV28
J gene: TRBJ1-5
clone size: .
D gene: .
CDR3 DNA: TGTGCCAGCAGTTTATTGGGGGGGCTCCTCAATCAGCCCCAGCATTTT
CDR3 protein: CASSLLGGLLNQPQHF

V gene: TRBV7-9
J gene: TRBJ2-1
clone size: many
D gene: .
CDR3 DNA: TGTGCCAGCAGCTTAACCACGGACGGGGATGAGCAGTTCTTC
CDR3 protein: CASSLTTDGDEQFF

V gene: TRBV6-5
J gene: TRBJ1-5
clone size: .
D gene: TRBD1
CDR3 DNA: TGTGCCAGCAGTTACTCCTACAGGGGGCTGGGGCCCCAGCATTTT
CDR3 protein: CASSYSYRGLGPQHF

V gene: TRBV5-1
J gene: TRBJ1-1
clone size: .
D gene: .
CDR3 DNA: TGCGCCAGCAGCTTACTTATGAACACTGAAGCTTTCTTT
CDR3 protein: CASSLLMNTEAFF

V gene: TRBV19
J gene: TRBJ1-2
clone size: once
D gene: TRBD1
CDR3 DNA: TGTGCCAGTAGATTTTGGCAGGGGGCCGGGGGCTACACCTTC
CDR3 protein: CASRFWQGAGGYTF

V gene: TRBV27
J gene: TRBJ2-7
clone size: .
D gene: TRBD1
CDR3 DNA: TGTGCCAGCAGTTTATTTGTGACAGGGGTTCCCCCCTCCTACGAGCAGTACTTC
CDR3 protein: CASSLFVTGVPPSYEQYF

V gene: TRBV11-2
J gene: TRBJ2-6
clone size: .
D gene: .
CDR3 DNA: TGTGCCAGCAGCTTAGATAGCTCTGGGGCCAACGTCCTGACTTTC
CDR3 protein: CASSLDSSGANVLTF

V gene: TRBV9
J gene: TRBJ1-6
clone size: .
D gene: .
CDR3 DNA: TGTGCCAGCAGCCCGGGAGTGAAACATTCACCCCTCCACTTT
CDR3 protein: CASSPGVKHSPLHF

V gene: TRBV6-5
J gene: TRBJ2-5
clone size: .
D gene: .
CDR3 DNA: TGTGCCAGCAGTTACTCCGCGGGCCAAGAGACCCAGTACTTC
CDR3 protein: CASSYSAGQETQYF

V gene: TRBV19
J gene: TRBJ1-5
clone size: .
D gene: .
CDR3 DNA: TGTGCCAGTCGCCCACAGACAAATCAGCCCCAGCATTTT
CDR3 protein: CASRPQTNQPQHF